The clone carrying this TCR beta chain was seen a single time. Its target is unknown. This record comes from a study of OX40 agonist ivuxolimab in advanced cancers. In the study overall: A diagnosis of hepatocellular carcinoma, melanoma, renal cell or head and neck cancer was present in dose-escalation patients. There were three patients with partial responses, one having hepatocellular carcinoma and two cutaneous melanoma. Participants, approximately 80% male, averaged about 59 years of age, ranging from about 23 to 90. General study points: Among expanded peripheral T cells, antigen specificity went undetermined.

Per the germline V gene, CDR1 is MNHEY and CDR2 is SVGAGI. Trimming stripped 2 bases from V and 3 bases from J, with 4 bases between. The CDR3 is 13 amino acids. TCRdb keeps only in-frame clones here, not all; method: immunoSEQ multiplex PCR. The table lists about 82,000 clones, 92% of them singletons. This sequence joins TRBV6-5 and TRBJ2-2; D is undetermined. The material was CD4+ or CD8+ T cells sorted from blood, obtained in a trial of the OX40 agonist ivuxolimab. The TCR was taken from an adult with an advanced solid tumor such as melanoma, head and neck, liver or kidney cancer. CDR3 residues: CASSYADTGELFF. The CDR3 DNA sequence: TGTGCCAGCAGTTACGCAGACACCGGGGAGCTGTTTTTT.